Following are 8 T cell receptor beta chains from one sample sequenced in a study of blood T cell repertoires in COVID-19. Clones were read by immunoSEQ multiplex PCR, and TCRdb kept only the in-frame ones, dropping some. The sample holds 250,000 to 300,000 clones, 65% to 90% seen once. Sample: peripheral blood. These receptors were collected from a man between 45 and 60 years old with active or convalescent COVID-19.

V usage is TRBV4-2 and J usage is TRBJ2-1; tentative D call: TRBD1 (6 bases). Germline CDR1 reads LGHNA; CDR2 reads YNFKEQ. CDR3 length equals 16 residues. Trimming cost V 4 bases and J 5 bases, with 18 bases left between them. CDR3 in DNA: TGTGCCAGCAGCCTCGGGGACATCGGGCTCAACAATGAGCAGTTCTTC. Its protein is CASSLGDIGLNNEQFF.

This chain joins TRBV6-6 and TRBJ2-2, with TRBD1 identical over 7 bases. This CDR3 has 15 residues. The trim removed 6 bases at V and 5 bases at J, leaving 9 bases unmatched. Germline CDR1 is MNHNY and CDR2 is SVGAGI (reference sequence). CDR3 DNA: TGTGCCAGCAGGACGACAGGGCGGAGTACCGGGGAGCTGTTTTTT. This sequence encodes CASRTTGRSTGELFF.

The chain joins TRBV24-1 to TRBJ1-5, with TRBD1 as a possible D gene (5 bases). Trimming removed 7 bases at V and 2 bases at J, with 17 bases between. CDR1 and CDR2 from the germline V gene are KGHDR and SFDVKD. This CDR3 has 16 residues. The CDR3 nucleotides read TGTGCCACCAGCCCCGGTCCAGGGAGGGGCAATCAGCCCCAGCATTTT. This encodes CATSPGPGRGNQPQHF.

The chain combines TRBV28 with TRBJ1-2; 8 bases fit TRBD1. The CDR3 is 15 amino acids. CDR1 is MDHEN and CDR2 is SYDVKM in the germline V gene. Unmatched junction bases numbered 10, after V lost 3 bases and J lost 7 bases. The CDR3 sequence: CASSFWSQGAGGYTF. CDR3 DNA: TGTGCCAGCAGTTTTTGGTCCCAGGGGGCAGGTGGCTACACCTTC.

The CDR3 nucleotides read TGTGCCAGCAGCTTATCTCTAGCTGAAAATGAGCAGTTCTTC. It translates to CASSLSLAENEQFF. V is TRBV7-9 and J is TRBJ2-1; D may be TRBD2 (5 bases). V was shortened by 2 bases and J by 7 bases, with 12 bases between the two germline ends. CDR3 length: 14 residues. Germline values: CDR1 SEHNR, CDR2 FQNEAQ (reference sequence).

This rearrangement joins TRBV3-1 (or the pseudogene TRBV3-2) to TRBJ2-3, with 7 bases that match TRBD2. CDR1 and CDR2 from the germline V gene are LGHDT and YNNKEL (reference sequence). Trimming at V came to 7 bases and at J to 5 bases, leaving 9 bases not matched to a gene. The CDR3 covers 14 residues. The CDR3 sequence: CASTRSGKVDTQYF. Written as DNA, the CDR3 is TGTGCCAGCACCCGCAGCGGGAAGGTAGATACGCAGTATTTT.

The rearrangement links TRBV10-3 to TRBJ2-1; 10 bases fit TRBD2. This CDR3 is 14 amino acids long. Germline V lookup: CDR1 ENHRY, CDR2 SYGVKD. V shed 7 bases and J 10 bases; nucleotides not matched to a gene: 10. The CDR3 loop reads CAITQLAGEGEQFF. In nucleotides, the CDR3 is TGTGCCATCACCCAGCTAGCGGGAGAGGGAGAGCAGTTCTTC.

The chain employs TRBV11-2 and TRBJ2-7; TRBD2 is a possible D gene (5 bases). With 4 bases removed from V and 2 bases from J, the gap between germline ends came to 18 bases. Per the germline V gene, CDR1 is SGHAT and CDR2 is FQNNGV. The CDR3 has 16 residues. In nucleotides, the CDR3 is TGTGCCAGCAGCTCCTTTAACCCCTCGGAGGCCTACGAGCAGTACTTC. Protein: CASSSFNPSEAYEQYF.